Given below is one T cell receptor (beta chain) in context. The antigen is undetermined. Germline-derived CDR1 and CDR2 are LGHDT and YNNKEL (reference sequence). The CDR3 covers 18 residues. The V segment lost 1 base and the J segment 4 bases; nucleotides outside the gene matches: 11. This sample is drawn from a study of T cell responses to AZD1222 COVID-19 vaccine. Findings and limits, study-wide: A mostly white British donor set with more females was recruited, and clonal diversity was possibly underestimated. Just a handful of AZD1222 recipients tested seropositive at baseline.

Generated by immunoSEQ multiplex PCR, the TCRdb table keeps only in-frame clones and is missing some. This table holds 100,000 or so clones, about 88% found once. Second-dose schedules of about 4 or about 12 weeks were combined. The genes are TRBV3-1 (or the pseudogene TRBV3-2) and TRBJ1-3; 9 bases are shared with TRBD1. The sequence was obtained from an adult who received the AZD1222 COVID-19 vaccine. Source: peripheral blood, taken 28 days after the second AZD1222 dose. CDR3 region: CASSQVASGTGYGNTIYF. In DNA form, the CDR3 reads TGTGCCAGCAGCCAAGTTGCATCCGGGACAGGGTACGGAAACACCATATATTTT.